This TCR beta chain came from a study of T cell responses to AZD1222 COVID-19 vaccine. Points from the study as a whole: Rises in breadth and depth of Spike-specific TCRs came after two AZD1222 doses. Nearly half of spike-specific TCRs reportedly target unmutated variant regions. Seropositive at baseline were only a handful of AZD1222 recipients. Donors, mostly white British, included more females; clonal diversity was possibly underestimated.

TCRdb keeps only in-frame clones here, not all; method: immunoSEQ multiplex PCR. The profile covers 150,000 or so clones, with about 87% appearing a single time and 3% to 3.5% taken by the ten largest. The CDR3 is made up of 13 amino acids. V lost 2 bases and J 1 base, leaving 5 bases between the germline ends. Per germline, CDR1 SGHDN and CDR2 FVKESK. Details on this clone: Its target is unknown.

This clonotype originated in an adult in good health. This chain connects TRBV14 to TRBJ1-1; no reliable D call. Source: peripheral blood, taken on day 0 of AZD1222 vaccination. CDR3 sequence reads: CASSQRPNTEAFF. DNA for the CDR3: TGTGCCAGCAGCCAACGACCGAACACTGAAGCTTTCTTT.